Listed below are T cell receptor beta chains from one sample, sequenced in a study of cytomegalovirus exposure and HLA in healthy donors. Produced via immunoSEQ multiplex PCR; TCRdb's table is partial and in-frame only. Of over 30,000 clones in the sample, roughly 88% were seen once. The sample was PBMCs. The receptor set was obtained from a woman between 18 and 30 years old in good health and CMV-seronegative. Both conserved end residues are part of each CDR3. D genes are given only for firm matches. The size entry is marked missing in some rows and otherwise reads once, few, many or a size class.

J: TRBJ2-1
V: TRBV19
size: -
D: TRBD2
DNA: TGTGCCAGTAGTCTGGGACTAGCGGGGGGCATGAAATCCAATGAGCAGTTCTTC
CDR3: CASSLGLAGGMKSNEQFF

J: TRBJ2-3
V: TRBV10-3
size: -
D: TRBD1
DNA: TGTGCCATCAGGGAAGGACAGGGGACCCTCGATACGCAGTATTTT
CDR3: CAIREGQGTLDTQYF

J: TRBJ2-1
V: TRBV4-2
size: few
D: TRBD2
DNA: TGTGCCAGCAGCCAAGACGGACTAGGGAGGGGAAACAATGAGCAGTTCTTC
CDR3: CASSQDGLGRGNNEQFF

J: TRBJ2-5
V: TRBV18
size: -
D: -
DNA: TGTGCCAGCTCCCCGGGTAAAGAGACCCAGTACTTC
CDR3: CASSPGKETQYF

J: TRBJ2-3
V: TRBV5-4
size: -
D: TRBD2
DNA: TGTGCCAGCAGTTCCACGGGGGGGACAGATACGCAGTATTTT
CDR3: CASSSTGGTDTQYF

J: TRBJ2-5
V: TRBV14
size: -
D: -
DNA: TGTGCCAGCAGCCAAGAAACCGGGACTTCTCTTACGGAGACCCAGTACTTC
CDR3: CASSQETGTSLTETQYF

J: TRBJ1-5
V: TRBV25-1
size: -
D: -
DNA: TGTGCCAGCAGTGCCCGGGACACAAATCAGCCCCAGCATTTT
CDR3: CASSARDTNQPQHF

J: TRBJ2-3
V: TRBV7-2
size: once
D: -
DNA: TGTGCCAGCAGCCCGGACTGGACCACAGATACGCAGTATTTT
CDR3: CASSPDWTTDTQYF

J: TRBJ1-3
V: TRBV25-1
size: -
D: -
DNA: TGTGCCAGCAGTGATATGGAACAGAGCAGCTCTGGAAACACCATATATTTT
CDR3: CASSDMEQSSSGNTIYF

J: TRBJ1-5
V: TRBV7-2
size: -
D: -
DNA: TGTGCCAGCAGAACAGACCAGGGATCGGGCAATCAGCCCCAGCATTTT
CDR3: CASRTDQGSGNQPQHF

J: TRBJ2-7
V: TRBV6-5
size: -
D: TRBD2
DNA: TGTGCCAGCAGTTCAGGACTAGCGGGAAGGGGAGAGCAGTACTTC
CDR3: CASSSGLAGRGEQYF

J: TRBJ2-1
V: TRBV13
size: -
D: -
DNA: TGTGCCAGCAGCTCCTTACAGGGCTTGAGCTCCTACAATGAGCAGTTCTTC
CDR3: CASSSLQGLSSYNEQFF

J: TRBJ2-7
V: TRBV7-8
size: -
D: -
DNA: TGTGCCAGCAGCATAAAAGGGGGCGAGCAGTACTTC
CDR3: CASSIKGGEQYF

J: TRBJ1-1
V: TRBV30
size: -
D: -
DNA: TGTGCCTGGAGTGACATGAACACTGAAGCTTTCTTT
CDR3: CAWSDMNTEAFF

J: TRBJ1-2
V: TRBV27
size: -
D: -
DNA: TGTGCCAGCAGTGGGGGGGGCGCGTCAGTCAATAACTATGGCTACACCTTC
CDR3: CASSGGGASVNNYGYTF

J: TRBJ2-7
V: TRBV7-2
size: -
D: -
DNA: TGTGCCAGCAGCTTTCAGGTTGGCGGGACCTACGAGCAGTACTTC
CDR3: CASSFQVGGTYEQYF

J: TRBJ2-7
V: TRBV5-6
size: -
D: -
DNA: TGTGCCAGCAGCTTGAGAGCTCGGGGGAACGAGCAGTACTTC
CDR3: CASSLRARGNEQYF

J: TRBJ2-1
V: TRBV7-2
size: once
D: TRBD1
DNA: TGTGCCAGCAGACCTAGAGGGACAGACTCCTACAATGAGCAGTTCTTC
CDR3: CASRPRGTDSYNEQFF

J: TRBJ2-1
V: TRBV6-5
size: -
D: -
DNA: TGTGCCAGCAGCAACGGGAAAGAGCAGTTCTTC
CDR3: CASSNGKEQFF

J: TRBJ2-1
V: TRBV19
size: -
D: -
DNA: TGTGCCAGTAGCCAGGGAGGCTACAATGAGCAGTTCTTC
CDR3: CASSQGGYNEQFF

J: TRBJ2-7
V: TRBV9
size: -
D: -
DNA: TGTGCCAGCAGCGAGGGACTCTCCAGCTCCTACGAGCAGTACTTC
CDR3: CASSEGLSSSYEQYF

J: TRBJ1-2
V: TRBV11-2
size: -
D: -
DNA: TGTGCCAGCCAGCCAGGTTTTAATGGCTACACCTTC
CDR3: CASQPGFNGYTF

J: TRBJ1-5
V: TRBV18
size: -
D: -
DNA: TGTGCCAGCTCACCAGGCAGGGAACAGCCCCAGCATTTT
CDR3: CASSPGREQPQHF

J: TRBJ1-6
V: TRBV25-1
size: -
D: -
DNA: TGTGCCAGCAGTGCCGGGGAGAGTTCACCCCTCCACTTT
CDR3: CASSAGESSPLHF

J: TRBJ2-7
V: TRBV5-1
size: -
D: TRBD1
DNA: TGCGCCAGCAGCTCCGGGACAGGGGAGGACGAGCAGTACTTC
CDR3: CASSSGTGEDEQYF

J: TRBJ2-7
V: TRBV7-9
size: few
D: -
DNA: TGTTCCAGCAGCTTAGGAGAATTAGAGCAGTACTTC
CDR3: CSSSLGELEQYF

J: TRBJ2-1
V: TRBV6-5
size: -
D: TRBD2
DNA: TGTGCCGGCAGGTTAGGACTAGCGGGACCGCAGTTCTTC
CDR3: CAGRLGLAGPQFF

J: TRBJ2-5
V: TRBV6-6
size: -
D: -
DNA: TGTGCCAGCAGTTGGGGACTTCAAGAGACCCAGTACTTC
CDR3: CASSWGLQETQYF

J: TRBJ1-4
V: TRBV7-9
size: -
D: -
DNA: TGTGCCAGCAGCTTTGGGAACAGGGAACTCAATGAAAAACTGTTTTTT
CDR3: CASSFGNRELNEKLFF

J: TRBJ1-3
V: TRBV28
size: -
D: -
DNA: TGTGCCAGCAGTACAGGGCAATCTGGAAACACCATATATTTT
CDR3: CASSTGQSGNTIYF

J: TRBJ1-5
V: TRBV6-4
size: -
D: TRBD1
DNA: TGTGCCAGCAGTGACAAAGTTCCGGGACAGGGAAATCAGCCCCAGCATTTT
CDR3: CASSDKVPGQGNQPQHF

J: TRBJ2-1
V: TRBV7-3
size: -
D: -
DNA: TGTGCCAGCAGCTTAACTTCTAATAGGGAGAGAGAGCAGTTCTTC
CDR3: CASSLTSNREREQFF

J: TRBJ1-2
V: TRBV27
size: -
D: TRBD1
DNA: TGTGCCAGCAGTCTGACAGGGTTAGTCCTCTATGGCTACACCTTC
CDR3: CASSLTGLVLYGYTF

J: TRBJ2-3
V: TRBV28
size: -
D: -
DNA: TGTGCCAGCAGTTGGGGACAAACCCCCGTAGTTTTT
CDR3: CASSWGQTPVVF

J: TRBJ2-7
V: TRBV6-5
size: -
D: -
DNA: TGTGCCAGCTCCTACTCCCGGGGAGGCCCCCTGGAGCAGTACTTC
CDR3: CASSYSRGGPLEQYF

J: TRBJ1-2
V: TRBV6-5
size: -
D: -
DNA: TGTGCCAGCAGTCCGACAGCGAACTATGGCTACACCTTC
CDR3: CASSPTANYGYTF

J: TRBJ2-7
V: TRBV7-3
size: once
D: -
DNA: TGTGCCAGCAGCACGGGATCCACCTACGAGCAGTACTTC
CDR3: CASSTGSTYEQYF

J: TRBJ2-3
V: TRBV7-3
size: -
D: -
DNA: TGTGCCAGCAGCTTCGGTGGGGCGGGGAGCACAGATACGCAGTATTTT
CDR3: CASSFGGAGSTDTQYF

J: TRBJ1-2
V: TRBV30
size: -
D: -
DNA: TGTGCCTGGAGTCTCCTGCAGGGCTATGGCTACACCTTC
CDR3: CAWSLLQGYGYTF

J: TRBJ2-3
V: TRBV2
size: -
D: -
DNA: TGTGCCAGCAGTGCGGGACTGTGGAACACAGATACGCAGTATTTT
CDR3: CASSAGLWNTDTQYF

J: TRBJ1-1
V: TRBV19
size: -
D: -
DNA: TGTGCCAGTACCCTGGCCCTTTTTGGCACTGAAGCTTTCTTT
CDR3: CASTLALFGTEAFF

J: TRBJ1-5
V: TRBV7-9
size: -
D: -
DNA: TGTGCCAGCAGCTTAGCGCGGGAGACACAGCCCCAGAATTTT
CDR3: CASSLARETQPQNF

J: TRBJ1-1
V: TRBV7-9
size: -
D: TRBD1
DNA: TGTGCCAGCAGCTTCGACAGGGGTGGGAGAGCTTTCTTT
CDR3: CASSFDRGGRAFF

J: TRBJ1-2
V: TRBV7-7
size: -
D: TRBD1
DNA: TGTGCCAGCAGCTTAGCGATTAACAACAGGGGGCGACTGAACTACACCTTC
CDR3: CASSLAINNRGRLNYTF

J: TRBJ2-3
V: TRBV13
size: -
D: -
DNA: TGTGCCAGCAGCACTCGACAGAACACAGATACGCAGTATTTT
CDR3: CASSTRQNTDTQYF

J: TRBJ2-1
V: TRBV5-1
size: -
D: TRBD1
DNA: TGCGCCAGCAGCTCGGGACAGAGCTCCTACAATGAGCAGTTCTTC
CDR3: CASSSGQSSYNEQFF

J: TRBJ1-5
V: TRBV11-2
size: -
D: TRBD1
DNA: TGTGCCAGCAGCCCGGGACAGGGGGCTTATAGCAATCAGCCCCAGAATTTT
CDR3: CASSPGQGAYSNQPQNF

J: TRBJ1-1
V: TRBV7-9
size: -
D: TRBD1
DNA: TGTGCCAGCAGCAATGTCGGACAGGGTAAATTCCACACTGAAGCTTTCTTT
CDR3: CASSNVGQGKFHTEAFF

J: TRBJ1-1
V: TRBV5-1
size: -
D: -
DNA: TGCGCCAGCAGCTTGGGAGACAGAATGAACACTGAAGCTTTCTTT
CDR3: CASSLGDRMNTEAFF

J: TRBJ2-3
V: TRBV4-2
size: once
D: -
DNA: TGTGCCAGCAGCCAAGATCGAAGAACTAGCTCAGATACGCAGTATTTT
CDR3: CASSQDRRTSSDTQYF

J: TRBJ2-1
V: TRBV6-4
size: -
D: TRBD1
DNA: TGTGCCAGCAGGGGACAGGGGGATTCCTCAAGCGAGCAGTTCTTC
CDR3: CASRGQGDSSSEQFF

J: TRBJ1-1
V: TRBV18
size: -
D: -
DNA: TGTGCCAGCTCACCACCGGGACAAAAGAACACTGAAGCTTTCTTT
CDR3: CASSPPGQKNTEAFF

J: TRBJ2-1
V: TRBV7-9
size: -
D: -
DNA: TGTGCCAGCAGCTTACTGGGGAGTTATGAGCAGTTCTTC
CDR3: CASSLLGSYEQFF

J: TRBJ1-3
V: TRBV5-5
size: once
D: TRBD1
DNA: TGTGCCAGCAGAAGACAGGGGGCTACTGGAAACACCATATATTTT
CDR3: CASRRQGATGNTIYF

J: TRBJ2-5
V: TRBV30
size: -
D: TRBD1
DNA: TGTGCCTGGAGTGCCACAGGGGGCCCGGGGGAGACCCAGTACTTC
CDR3: CAWSATGGPGETQYF